The 9 T cell receptor beta chains presented below share a single source sample, sequenced in a study of blood T cell repertoires in COVID-19. Produced via immunoSEQ multiplex PCR; TCRdb's table is partial and in-frame only. The data show around 150,000 clones, with roughly 71% seen just once and around 3.4% held by the top ten. Sequencing was performed on peripheral blood. The receptors were sampled from an elderly woman with acute or convalescent COVID-19.

This clone turned up a few times. This chain uses TRBV2 with TRBJ1-1; unclear D gene. The CDR3 length is 15 residues. V gave up 3 bases and J gave up 1 base, with 12 bases separating them. The germline V gene has CDR1 SNHLY and CDR2 FYNNEI. CDR3 protein: CASSEVGRRNTEAFF. The CDR3 DNA reads as TGTGCCAGCAGTGAGGTGGGGAGGCGGAACACTGAAGCTTTCTTT.

The rearrangement uses TRBV7-6 and TRBJ2-3, with a possible D match to TRBD1 (6 bases). Trimming took 3 bases from V and 2 from J, leaving 15 bases between them. The CDR3 sequence is 16 residues long. CDR1 SGHVS and CDR2 FNYEAQ come from the germline V gene. The CDR3 region has the DNA TGTGCCAGCAGCTTGAGTGTAGGGGGATCCACAGATACGCAGTATTTT. Amino acid sequence: CASSLSVGGSTDTQYF.

This clone was recorded a few times. The chain recombines TRBV6-5 with TRBJ1-4; 8 bases align to TRBD1. In germline, CDR1 is MNHEY, CDR2 SVGAGI. The CDR3 consists of 15 residues. Trimming at V came to 6 bases and at J to 10 bases, leaving 13 bases not matched to a gene. CDR3 bases: TGTGCCAGCAGGGCCGGGACAGGATTAATGGCAAAACTGTTTTTT. It codes for CASRAGTGLMAKLFF.

The V call is TRBV11-2, the J call TRBJ1-1, with D uncertain. Trimming shortened V by 0 bases and J by 0 bases, and 8 bases separated the two germline ends. The CDR3 spans 15 residues. Germline loops: CDR1 SGHAT, CDR2 FQNNGV. Here the CDR3 DNA reads TGTGCCAGCAGCTTAGATACCAGTTTGAACACTGAAGCTTTCTTT. This codes for CASSLDTSLNTEAFF. The entire variable domain, with the rest obtained from reference TRBV11-2 and TRBJ1-1, is as follows: EAGVAQSPRYKIIEKRQSVAFWCNPISGHATLYWYQQILGQGPKLLIQFQNNGVVDDSQLPKDRFSAERLKGVDSTLKIQPAKLEDSAVYLCASSLDTSLNTEAFFGQGTRLTVV.

This clone has a single count. This chain connects TRBV6-2 or TRBV6-3 to TRBJ1-2, with D unresolved. V gave up 7 bases and J gave up 4 bases, with 19 bases separating them. Per germline, CDR1 MNHEY and CDR2 SVGEGT. The CDR3 consists of 15 residues. CDR3 residues: CASTPGGEPLYGYTF. The CDR3 region has the DNA TGTGCCAGCACCCCGGGTGGAGAGCCCCTCTATGGCTACACCTTC.

The V and J genes are TRBV20-1 and TRBJ2-1; D uncertain. The length of the CDR3 is 11 residues. Trimming removed 4 bases from V and 6 bases from J, with 7 bases in between. In germline, CDR1 is DFQATT, CDR2 SNEGSKA (reference sequence). CDR3 bases: TGCAGTGCTACCCCAGGCAATGAGCAGTTCTTC. Protein product: CSATPGNEQFF.

The chain recombines TRBV19 with TRBJ1-2; TRBD1 aligns across 8 bases. Germline lookup yields CDR1 LNHDA and CDR2 SQIVND (reference sequence). V lost 7 bases and J lost 3; bases outside the gene matches: 10. The CDR3 length is 15 residues. CDR3 sequence (DNA): TGTGCCAGTACCACCTTAGGACAGGGCTACTATGGCTACACCTTC. Translation: CASTTLGQGYYGYTF.

This chain joins TRBV18 and TRBJ2-7; a possible D gene is TRBD2 (7 bases). The CDR3 has 15 amino acids. Germline V gene lookup returns CDR1 KGHSH and CDR2 LQKENI. V gave up 0 bases and J gave up 4 bases, with 13 bases separating them. The DNA of the CDR3 is TGTGCCAGCTCACCACCAGGGGGGGCCCAGTACGAGCAGTACTTC. Amino acid sequence: CASSPPGGAQYEQYF.

This clone was seen a handful of times. This chain joins TRBV6-6 and TRBJ1-5; TRBD1 matches at 7 bases. Germline-derived CDR1 and CDR2 are MNHNY and SVGAGI (reference sequence). The CDR3 is 14 amino acids. Unmatched junction bases numbered 3, after V lost 6 bases and J lost 1 base. The CDR3 reads CASSSGQSNQPQHF. For the CDR3, the DNA is TGTGCCAGCAGCTCGGGACAGAGCAATCAGCCCCAGCATTTT.